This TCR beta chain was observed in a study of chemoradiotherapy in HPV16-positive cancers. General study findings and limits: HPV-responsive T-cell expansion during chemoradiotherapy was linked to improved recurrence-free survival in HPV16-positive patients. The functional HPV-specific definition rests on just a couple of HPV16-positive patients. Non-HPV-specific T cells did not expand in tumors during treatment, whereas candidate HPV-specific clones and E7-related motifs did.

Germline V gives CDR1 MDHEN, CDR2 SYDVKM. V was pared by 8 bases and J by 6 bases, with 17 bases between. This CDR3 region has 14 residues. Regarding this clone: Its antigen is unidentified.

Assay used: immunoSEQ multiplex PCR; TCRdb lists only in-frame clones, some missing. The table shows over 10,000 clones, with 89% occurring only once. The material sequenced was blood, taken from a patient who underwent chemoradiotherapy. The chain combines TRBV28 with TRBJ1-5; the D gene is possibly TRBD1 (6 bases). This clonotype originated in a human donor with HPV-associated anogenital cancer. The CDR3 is CASLRQGKGQPQHF. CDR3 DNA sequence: TGTGCCAGCCTACGGCAGGGGAAGGGTCAGCCCCAGCATTTT.